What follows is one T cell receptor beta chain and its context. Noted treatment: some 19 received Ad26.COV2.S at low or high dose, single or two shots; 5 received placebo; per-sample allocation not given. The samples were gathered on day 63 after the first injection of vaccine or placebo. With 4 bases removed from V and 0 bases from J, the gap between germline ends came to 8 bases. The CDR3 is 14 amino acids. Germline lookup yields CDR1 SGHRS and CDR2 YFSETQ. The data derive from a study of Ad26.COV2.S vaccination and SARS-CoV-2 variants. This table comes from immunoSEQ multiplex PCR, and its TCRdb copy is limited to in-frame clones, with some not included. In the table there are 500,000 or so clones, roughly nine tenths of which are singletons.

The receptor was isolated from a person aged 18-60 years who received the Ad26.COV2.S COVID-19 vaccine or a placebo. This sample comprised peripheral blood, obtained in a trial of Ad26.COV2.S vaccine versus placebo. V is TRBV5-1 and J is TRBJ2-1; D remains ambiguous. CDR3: CASSASSSYNEQFF. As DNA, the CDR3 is TGCGCCAGCAGCGCGAGTTCCTCCTACAATGAGCAGTTCTTC. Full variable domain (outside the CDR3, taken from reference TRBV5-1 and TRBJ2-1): KAGVTQTPRYLIKTRGQQVTLSCSPISGHRSVSWYQQTPGQGLQFLFEYFSETQRNKGNFPGRFSGRQFSNSRSEMNVSTLELGDSALYLCASSASSSYNEQFFGPGTRLTVL.